Presented here are 16 T cell receptor beta chains from one specimen sequenced in a study of technical replicates of blood from several donors. Sequencing used immunoSEQ multiplex PCR; TCRdb keeps in-frame clones, though not all of them. The sample includes about 70,000 clones, just under 95% of them seen just once. Sequencing was done on a sample of T cells isolated from PBMCs. These receptor sequences come from a human donor in good health.

The chain is built from TRBV5-6 and TRBJ1-5; D is ambiguous. This CDR3 region has 13 residues. Germline V CDR1 and CDR2: SGHDT, YYEEEE. Trimming shortened V by 0 bases and J by 7 bases, and 8 bases separated the two germline ends. The chain's CDR3 is CASSLGAGQPQHF. The CDR3 DNA sequence: TGTGCCAGCAGCTTGGGGGCGGGACAGCCCCAGCATTTT.

This chain uses TRBV6-1 with TRBJ1-1, with TRBD1 as a possible D gene (6 bases). Per germline, CDR1 MNHNS and CDR2 SASEGT. This CDR3 is 15 amino acids long. The ends were cut back, 2 bases at V and 5 bases at J, with 15 bases in the middle. Here the CDR3 DNA reads TGTGCCAGCAGTGAACAGGGGAGTTTTGTGACTGAAGCTTTCTTT. It translates to CASSEQGSFVTEAFF.

This clone was seen a few times. The gene calls are TRBV30 and TRBJ1-2, with D possibly TRBD1 on 6 matching bases. With 7 bases removed from V and 5 bases from J, the gap between germline ends came to 17 bases. Per germline, CDR1 GTSNPN and CDR2 SVGIG (reference sequence). CDR3 size: 13 residues. The CDR3 reads CASPRTVEYGYTF. CDR3 nucleotides: TGTGCCTCCCCCCGGACAGTTGAATATGGCTACACCTTC.

The V and J genes are TRBV28 and TRBJ2-7; 10 bases are a match to TRBD1. This CDR3 has 16 amino acids. V gave up 4 bases and J gave up 5 bases; unmatched junction bases: 11. The germline gives CDR1 MDHEN, CDR2 SYDVKM. The CDR3 coding sequence is TGTGCCAGCAGTTCCGTTCCGGGACAGGGGAGGCACGAGCAGTACTTC. This encodes CASSSVPGQGRHEQYF.

V and J are TRBV4-3 and TRBJ2-3; 9 nucleotides align to TRBD2. Germline V gives CDR1 LGHNA, CDR2 YSLEER. The V segment lost 0 bases and the J segment 3 bases; nucleotides outside the gene matches: 10. This CDR3 comprises 18 residues. The DNA for the CDR3 is TGCGCCAGCAGCCAAGAAATTAGCCTAGCGGGAATAACAGATACGCAGTATTTT. Its protein product is CASSQEISLAGITDTQYF.

The chain has TRBV2 and TRBJ2-7, with a tentative D call TRBD2 (5 bases). The V end lost 5 bases, the J end lost 4 bases, and 6 bases lay between the germline ends. The germline CDR1 and CDR2 sequences are SNHLY and FYNNEI. The CDR3 has 11 residues. This CDR3 reads CASSPGYEQYF. For the CDR3, the DNA is TGTGCCAGCAGTCCGGGGTACGAGCAGTACTTC.

The chain links TRBV19 to TRBJ1-1; D is perhaps TRBD1 (5 bases). V lost 5 bases, J lost 3 bases, and 13 bases lay in between. From germline, CDR1 is LNHDA and CDR2 SQIVND (reference sequence). The length of the CDR3 is 14 residues. The CDR3 region is CASSPRGGDTEAFF. Here the CDR3 DNA reads TGTGCCAGTAGTCCTCGGGGGGGTGACACTGAAGCTTTCTTT.

The V and J genes are TRBV29-1 and TRBJ2-2, with 7 bases matching TRBD1. Germline V gene lookup returns CDR1 SQVTM and CDR2 ANQGSEA. This CDR3 has 14 residues. With 4 bases clipped from V and 0 bases from J, the junction kept 2 bases outside the gene matches. This CDR3 reads CSVAGGANTGELFF. The DNA for the CDR3 is TGCAGCGTTGCAGGGGGAGCGAACACCGGGGAGCTGTTTTTT.

The V and J genes are TRBV27 and TRBJ2-7, with a weak D call TRBD1 (6 bases). V lost 0 bases and J lost 3, with 15 bases in between. Germline values: CDR1 MNHEY, CDR2 SMNVEV (reference sequence). The CDR3 spans 16 residues. This CDR3 reads CASSLSRGTQFYEQYF. CDR3 nucleotides: TGTGCCAGCAGTTTATCGAGGGGGACCCAATTCTACGAGCAGTACTTC.

The V gene is TRBV7-9, the J gene TRBJ1-3, with 8 bases matching TRBD1. V was clipped by 5 bases and J by 5 bases; unmatched bases: 17. CDR3 size: 18 residues. Germline V gene sequence: CDR1 SEHNR, CDR2 FQNEAQ (reference sequence). The CDR3 DNA is TGTGCCAGCAGCCCGTCGAAACAGGGGGAAGGAGGGAGAAACACCATATATTTT. Its translation: CASSPSKQGEGGRNTIYF.

The rearrangement uses TRBV4-1 and TRBJ2-7; TRBD2 matches 9 bases. Germline V gene sequence: CDR1 MGHRA, CDR2 YSYEKL. The V segment lost 3 bases and the J segment 0 bases; nucleotides outside the gene matches: 3. This CDR3 contains 15 residues. DNA of the CDR3: TGCGCCAGCAGCCAGGATAGCGGGAGCTCCTACGAGCAGTACTTC. This sequence encodes CASSQDSGSSYEQYF.

The rearrangement links TRBV6-6 to TRBJ1-5; no firm D call. Germline CDR1 reads MNHNY; CDR2 reads SVGAGI (reference sequence). The CDR3 is 14 residues long. Trimming stripped 2 bases from V and 4 bases from J, with 9 bases between. CDR3 in amino acids: CASSYPRLNQPQHF. In DNA, the CDR3 is TGTGCCAGCAGTTACCCCCGACTGAATCAGCCCCAGCATTTT.

The rearrangement links TRBV27 to TRBJ1-2, with D uncertain. V lost 0 bases to trimming and J lost 2 bases, with 7 bases between them. Germline lookup yields CDR1 MNHEY and CDR2 SMNVEV (reference sequence). The CDR3 consists of 14 residues. CDR3 DNA: TGTGCCAGCAGTTTATCTGGGGAGAACTATGGCTACACCTTC. This gives the protein CASSLSGENYGYTF.

The V call is TRBV13, the J call TRBJ2-7; 15 bases are shared with TRBD2. The CDR3 covers 16 residues. Germline CDR1 and CDR2: PRHDT and FYEKMQ (reference sequence). J was trimmed by 1 base and V by 6 bases; bases with no gene match: 4. The CDR3 nucleotides read TGTGCCAGCAGTTCTGGGACTAGCGGGAGGTCCTACGAGCAGTACTTC. This codes for CASSSGTSGRSYEQYF.

CDR3 region: CASSPRLAGVRDTQYF. The CDR3 region has the DNA TGCGCCAGCAGCCCTAGACTAGCGGGAGTTAGGGATACGCAGTATTTT. This chain links TRBV4-1 with TRBJ2-3, with 12 bases aligning to TRBD2. Per the germline V gene, CDR1 is MGHRA and CDR2 is YSYEKL. CDR3 length: 16 amino acids. J was trimmed by 6 bases and V by 4 bases; bases with no gene match: 8.

This clone was observed once. V is TRBV7-8 and J is TRBJ2-7; maybe TRBD1 (5 bases). The CDR3 runs 16 residues. With 0 bases removed from V and 0 bases from J, the gap between germline ends came to 12 bases. Germline CDR1 reads SGHVS; CDR2 reads FQNEAQ. The CDR3 sequence: CASSLAETESSYEQYF. DNA of the CDR3: TGTGCCAGCAGCTTAGCGGAGACAGAGAGCTCCTACGAGCAGTACTTC.